This T cell receptor beta chain was observed in a study of T-cell memory formation after mild COVID-19. Study context: Across donors, TCR clusters were largely donor specific.

UMIs and sample barcodes were carried by the TCR alpha and TCR beta cDNA libraries that 5'RACE produced using constant-segment primers. TCRdb itself ran the 5' RACE reads through MiXCR, one entry per CDR3 protein. The table includes roughly 260,000 distinct CDR3 sequences, less than 20% detected once. V gave up 3 bases and J gave up 2 bases, with 12 bases separating them. Germline V lookup: CDR1 KGHSH, CDR2 LQKENI. This CDR3 has 15 residues. Whole-study findings and limits: Specificity for SARS-CoV-2 was not confirmed among the second-wave clones peaking on day 37. Later expanders leaned toward CD4+, whereas clones contracting from day 15 to 85 were balanced CD4/CD8.

There are many counts of this clonotype. Antigen unknown. Specimen: PBMCs or a T cell subset sorted from them (not recorded which). The sequence was collected from a man aged 18 to 30 who had mild COVID-19 (a few samples of this study predate the infection). Cell type and time point are not known. The V gene is TRBV18, the J gene TRBJ2-3, with unresolved D. The DNA for the CDR3 is TGTGCCAGCTCACCGGACGGACGAATCACAGATACGCAGTATTTT. It codes for CASSPDGRITDTQYF.